This T cell receptor beta chain was observed in a study of blood T cell repertoires in COVID-19. The overall study: PBMCs, B-cell-depleted T cells, or T cells were the source of the cDNA or gDNA that made up the material.

Trimming at V came to 6 bases and at J to 7 bases, leaving 8 bases not matched to a gene. CDR3 length: 13 residues. The V gene's germline CDR1 is MNHEY and CDR2 SVGAGI. Original methodology: Amplifying reference gene primers gave estimates of nucleated cell counts. Clones were sequenced by immunoSEQ multiplex PCR, and TCRdb holds only the in-frame ones, with some missing. The DNA gave D and trimming, while V, J and clone size come from that table. The table records roughly 200,000 clones, roughly 81% of them present only once. The origin of this receptor is an older woman with active or convalescent COVID-19. Sequenced input: peripheral blood. This rearrangement joins TRBV6-5 to TRBJ1-2; 7 nucleotides agree with TRBD1. CDR3 nucleotide sequence: TGTGCCAGCAGACCGGACAGGCCTATTGGCTACACCTTC. Protein product: CASRPDRPIGYTF.